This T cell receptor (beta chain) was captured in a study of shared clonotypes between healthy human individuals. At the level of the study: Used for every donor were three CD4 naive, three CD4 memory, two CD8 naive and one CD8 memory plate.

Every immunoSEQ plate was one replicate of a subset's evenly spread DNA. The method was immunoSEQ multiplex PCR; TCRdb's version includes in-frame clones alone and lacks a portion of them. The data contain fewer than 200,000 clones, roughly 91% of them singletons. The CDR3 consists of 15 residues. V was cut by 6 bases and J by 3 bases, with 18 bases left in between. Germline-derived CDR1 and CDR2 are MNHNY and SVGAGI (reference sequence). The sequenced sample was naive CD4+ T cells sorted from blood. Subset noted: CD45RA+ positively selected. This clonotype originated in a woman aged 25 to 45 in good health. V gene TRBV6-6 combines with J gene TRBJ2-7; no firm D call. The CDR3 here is CASRQASTAGYEQYF. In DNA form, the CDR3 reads TGTGCCAGCAGGCAGGCTTCGACGGCTGGCTACGAGCAGTACTTC.